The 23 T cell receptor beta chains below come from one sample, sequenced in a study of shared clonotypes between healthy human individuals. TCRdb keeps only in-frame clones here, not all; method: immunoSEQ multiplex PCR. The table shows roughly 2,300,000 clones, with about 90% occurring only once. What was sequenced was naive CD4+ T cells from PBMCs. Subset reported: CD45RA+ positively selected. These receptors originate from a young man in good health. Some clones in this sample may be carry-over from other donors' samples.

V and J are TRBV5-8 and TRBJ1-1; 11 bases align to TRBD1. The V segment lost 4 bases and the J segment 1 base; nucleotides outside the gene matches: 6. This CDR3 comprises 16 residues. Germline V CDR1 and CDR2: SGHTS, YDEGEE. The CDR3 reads CASSTGQGARNTEAFF. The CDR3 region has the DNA TGTGCCAGCAGCACCGGACAGGGGGCCAGGAACACTGAAGCTTTCTTT.

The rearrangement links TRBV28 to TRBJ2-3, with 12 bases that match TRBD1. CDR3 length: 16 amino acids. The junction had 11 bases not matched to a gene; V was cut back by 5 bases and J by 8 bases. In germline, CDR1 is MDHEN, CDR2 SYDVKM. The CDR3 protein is CASSDAGTGGWGTQYF. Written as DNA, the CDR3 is TGTGCCAGCAGTGACGCCGGGACAGGGGGCTGGGGTACGCAGTATTTT.

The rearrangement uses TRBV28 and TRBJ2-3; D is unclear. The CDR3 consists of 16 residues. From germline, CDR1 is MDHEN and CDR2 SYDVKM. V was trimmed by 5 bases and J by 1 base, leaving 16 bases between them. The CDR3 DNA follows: TGTGCCAGCAGTGCAAACAATATTCTTGGCACAGATACGCAGTATTTT. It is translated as CASSANNILGTDTQYF.

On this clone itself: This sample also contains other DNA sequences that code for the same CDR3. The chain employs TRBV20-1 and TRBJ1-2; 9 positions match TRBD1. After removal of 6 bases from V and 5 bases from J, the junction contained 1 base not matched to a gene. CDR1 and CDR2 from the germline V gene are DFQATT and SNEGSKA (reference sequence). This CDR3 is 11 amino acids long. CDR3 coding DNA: TGCAGTGCCGGACAGGGGTATGGCTACACCTTC. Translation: CSAGQGYGYTF.

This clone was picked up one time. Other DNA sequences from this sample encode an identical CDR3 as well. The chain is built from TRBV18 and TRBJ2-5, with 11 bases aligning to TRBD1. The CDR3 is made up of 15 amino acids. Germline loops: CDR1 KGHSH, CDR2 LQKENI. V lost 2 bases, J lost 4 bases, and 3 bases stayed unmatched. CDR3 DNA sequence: TGTGCCAGCTCACCAGGACAGGGGGCAAGAGAGACCCAGTACTTC. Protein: CASSPGQGARETQYF.

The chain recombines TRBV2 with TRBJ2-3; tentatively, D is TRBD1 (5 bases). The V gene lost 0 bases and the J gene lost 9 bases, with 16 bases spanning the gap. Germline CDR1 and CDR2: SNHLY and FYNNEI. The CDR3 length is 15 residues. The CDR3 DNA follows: TGTGCCAGCAGTGAAGCTCTGGGCCAGCAGGGCACGCAGTATTTT. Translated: CASSEALGQQGTQYF.

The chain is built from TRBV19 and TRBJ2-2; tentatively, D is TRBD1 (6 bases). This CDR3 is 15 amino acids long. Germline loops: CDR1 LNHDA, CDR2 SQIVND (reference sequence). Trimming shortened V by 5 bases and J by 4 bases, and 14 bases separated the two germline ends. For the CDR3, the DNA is TGTGCCAGTAGTCCTCCCGCAGGGGCCACCGGGGAGCTGTTTTTT. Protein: CASSPPAGATGELFF.

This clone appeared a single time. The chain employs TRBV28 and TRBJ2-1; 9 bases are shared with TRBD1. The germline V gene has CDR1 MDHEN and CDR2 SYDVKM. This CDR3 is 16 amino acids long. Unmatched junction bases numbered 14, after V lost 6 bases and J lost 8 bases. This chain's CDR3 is CASRASTGQGRYEQFF. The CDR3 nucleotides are TGTGCCAGCAGAGCTTCCACGGGACAGGGACGGTATGAGCAGTTCTTC.

Here the CDR3 DNA reads TGTGCCAGCAGCACTGCGATTAGCTCCTACAATGAGCAGTTCTTC. Translated, it gives CASSTAISSYNEQFF. The chain carries TRBV7-3 and TRBJ2-1; D not resolved. The CDR3 extends over 15 amino acids. Germline assignment: CDR1 SGHTA and CDR2 FQGTGA. V gave up 5 bases and J gave up 0 bases, with 11 bases separating them.

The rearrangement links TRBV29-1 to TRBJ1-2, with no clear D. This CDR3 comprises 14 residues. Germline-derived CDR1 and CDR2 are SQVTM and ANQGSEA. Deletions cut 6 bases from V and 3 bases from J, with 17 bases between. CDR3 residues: CSVASRGYDYGYTF. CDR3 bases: TGCAGCGTCGCCTCCCGGGGATACGACTATGGCTACACCTTC.

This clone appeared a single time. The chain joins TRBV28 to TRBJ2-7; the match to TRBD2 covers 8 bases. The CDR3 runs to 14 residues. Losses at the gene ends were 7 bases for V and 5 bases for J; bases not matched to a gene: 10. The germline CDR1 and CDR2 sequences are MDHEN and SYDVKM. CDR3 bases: TGTGCCAGCATCAGCAGCGGGAGTCGGAACGAGCAGTACTTC. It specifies CASISSGSRNEQYF.

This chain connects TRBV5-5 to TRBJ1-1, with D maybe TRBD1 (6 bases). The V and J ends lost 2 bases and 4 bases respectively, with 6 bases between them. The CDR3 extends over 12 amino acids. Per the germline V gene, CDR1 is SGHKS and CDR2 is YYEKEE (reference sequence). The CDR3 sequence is CASSLQGTEAFF. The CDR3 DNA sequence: TGTGCCAGCAGCTTACAGGGCACTGAAGCTTTCTTT.

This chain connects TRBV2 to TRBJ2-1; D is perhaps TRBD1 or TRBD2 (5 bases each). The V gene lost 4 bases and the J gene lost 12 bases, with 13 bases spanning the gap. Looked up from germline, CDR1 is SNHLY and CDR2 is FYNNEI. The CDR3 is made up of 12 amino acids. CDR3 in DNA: TGTGCCAGCAGTGTGGGGCTAGCCATGCAGTTCTTC. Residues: CASSVGLAMQFF. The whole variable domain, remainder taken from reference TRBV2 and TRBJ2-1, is EPEVTQTPSHQVTQMGQEVILRCVPISNHLYFYWYRQILGQKVEFLVSFYNNEISEKSEIFDDQFSVERPDGSNFTLKIRSTKLEDSAMYFCASSVGLAMQFFGPGTRLTVL.

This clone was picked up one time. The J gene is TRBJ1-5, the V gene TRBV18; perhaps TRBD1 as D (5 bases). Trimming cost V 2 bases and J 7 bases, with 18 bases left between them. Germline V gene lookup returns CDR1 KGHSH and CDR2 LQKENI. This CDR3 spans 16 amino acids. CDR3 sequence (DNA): TGTGCCAGCTCACCATATGGCGCAGGGAAAGGACAGCCCCAGCATTTT. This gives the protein CASSPYGAGKGQPQHF.

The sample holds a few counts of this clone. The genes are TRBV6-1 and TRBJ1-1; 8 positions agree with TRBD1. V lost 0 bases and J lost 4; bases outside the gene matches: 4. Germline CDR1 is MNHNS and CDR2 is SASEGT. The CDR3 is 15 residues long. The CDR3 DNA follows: TGTGCCAGCAGTGAAGCAGAGGACAGGGCCACTGAAGCTTTCTTT. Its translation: CASSEAEDRATEAFF.

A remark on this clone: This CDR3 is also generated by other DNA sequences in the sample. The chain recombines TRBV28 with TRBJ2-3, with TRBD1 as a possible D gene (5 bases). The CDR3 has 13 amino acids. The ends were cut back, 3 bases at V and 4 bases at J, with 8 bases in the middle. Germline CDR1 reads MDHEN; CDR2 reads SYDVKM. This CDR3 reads CASSLQGPDTQYF. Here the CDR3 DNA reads TGTGCCAGCAGTTTGCAGGGCCCAGATACGCAGTATTTT.

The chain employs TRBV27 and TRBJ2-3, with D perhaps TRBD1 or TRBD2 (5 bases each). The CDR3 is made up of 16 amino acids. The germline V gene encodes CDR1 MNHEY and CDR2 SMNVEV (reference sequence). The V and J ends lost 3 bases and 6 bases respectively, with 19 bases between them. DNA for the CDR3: TGTGCCAGCAGTTTCCGGGACGTACTATTGGGCGATACGCAGTATTTT. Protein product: CASSFRDVLLGDTQYF.

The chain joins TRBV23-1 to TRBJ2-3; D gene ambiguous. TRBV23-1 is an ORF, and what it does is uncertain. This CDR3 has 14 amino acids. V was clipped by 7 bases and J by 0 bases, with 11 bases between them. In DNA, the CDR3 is TGCGCCAGCACCCAATTGGACAGCACAGATACGCAGTATTTT. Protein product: CASTQLDSTDTQYF.

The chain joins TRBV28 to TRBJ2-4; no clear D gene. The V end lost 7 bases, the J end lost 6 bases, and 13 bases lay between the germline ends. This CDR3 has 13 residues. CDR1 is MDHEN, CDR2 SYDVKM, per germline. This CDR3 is CASKPSWGNIQYF. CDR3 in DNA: TGTGCCAGCAAACCTTCCTGGGGAAACATTCAGTACTTC.

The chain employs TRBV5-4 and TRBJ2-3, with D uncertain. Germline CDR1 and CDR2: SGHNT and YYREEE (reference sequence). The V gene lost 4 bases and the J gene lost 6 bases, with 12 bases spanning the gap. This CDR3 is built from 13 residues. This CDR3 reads CASSTKAADTQYF. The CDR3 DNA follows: TGTGCCAGCAGCACCAAAGCCGCCGATACGCAGTATTTT. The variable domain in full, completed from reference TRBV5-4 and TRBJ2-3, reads ETGVTQSPTHLIKTRGQQVTLRCSSQSGHNTVSWYQQALGQGPQFIFQYYREEENGRGNFPPRFSGLQFPNYSSELNVNALELDDSALYLCASSTKAADTQYFGPGTRLTVL.

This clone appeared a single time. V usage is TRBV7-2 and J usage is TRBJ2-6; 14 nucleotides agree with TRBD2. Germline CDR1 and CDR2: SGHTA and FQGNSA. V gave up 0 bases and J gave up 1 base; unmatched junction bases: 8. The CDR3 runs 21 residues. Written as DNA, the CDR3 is TGTGCCAGCAGCTTAGCGTATGGGACTAGCGGGAGAGGGTCTGGGGCCAACGTCCTGACTTTC. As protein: CASSLAYGTSGRGSGANVLTF.

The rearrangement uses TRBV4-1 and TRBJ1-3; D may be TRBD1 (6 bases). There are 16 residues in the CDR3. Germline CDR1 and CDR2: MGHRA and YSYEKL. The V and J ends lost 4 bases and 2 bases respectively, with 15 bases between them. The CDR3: CASSRSTGEAGNTIYF. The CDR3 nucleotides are TGCGCCAGCAGCCGATCGACAGGCGAGGCTGGAAACACCATATATTTT.

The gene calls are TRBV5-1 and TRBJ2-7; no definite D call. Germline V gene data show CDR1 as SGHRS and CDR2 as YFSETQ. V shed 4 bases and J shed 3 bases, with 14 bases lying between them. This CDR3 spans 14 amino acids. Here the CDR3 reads CASSTSPPSYEQYF. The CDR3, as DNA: TGCGCCAGCAGCACCAGTCCCCCTAGCTACGAGCAGTACTTC.